This T cell receptor beta chain originates from a study of blood T cell repertoires in COVID-19. V dropped 0 bases and J dropped 3; count of bases not matched to a gene: 8. This CDR3 has 17 residues. The germline V gene has CDR1 SGHRS and CDR2 YFSETQ. Under the authors' procedure: Reference gene primer amplification yielded estimated nucleated cell counts. Only in-frame clones appear in the TCRdb table, and some are missing; sequencing was by immunoSEQ multiplex PCR. Clone size and V and J calls were adopted from that table, with D and trimming inferred from the DNA. The profile shows about 81,000 clones, 91% of them singletons.

The genes are TRBV5-1 and TRBJ2-7; 11 bases line up with TRBD1. The source of this sequence is a woman aged 45-65 years in a cohort sampled during active COVID-19. The sequenced material came from peripheral blood. This CDR3 reads CASSLATTGQGGYEQYF. As DNA, the CDR3 is TGCGCCAGCAGCTTGGCTACAACGGGACAGGGGGGCTACGAGCAGTACTTC.